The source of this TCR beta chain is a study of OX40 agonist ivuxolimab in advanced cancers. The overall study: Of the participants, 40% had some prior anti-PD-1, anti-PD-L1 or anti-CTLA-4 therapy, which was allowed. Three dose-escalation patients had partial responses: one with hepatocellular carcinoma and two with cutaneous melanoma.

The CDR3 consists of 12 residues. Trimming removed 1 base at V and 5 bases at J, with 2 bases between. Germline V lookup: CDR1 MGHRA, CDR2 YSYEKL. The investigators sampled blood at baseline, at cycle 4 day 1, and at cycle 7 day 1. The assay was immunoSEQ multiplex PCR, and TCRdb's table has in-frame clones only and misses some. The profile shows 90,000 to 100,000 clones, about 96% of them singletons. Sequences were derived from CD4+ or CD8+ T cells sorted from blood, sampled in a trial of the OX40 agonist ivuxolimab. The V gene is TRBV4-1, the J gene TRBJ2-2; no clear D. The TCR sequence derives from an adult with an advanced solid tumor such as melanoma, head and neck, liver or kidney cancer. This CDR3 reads CASSQVTGELFF. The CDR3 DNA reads TGCGCCAGCAGCCAAGTTACCGGGGAGCTGTTTTTT.